This is a list of T cell receptor beta chains from one sample in a study of glioma-infiltrating T cells after dendritic cell vaccination. Clones were sequenced by immunoSEQ multiplex PCR, and TCRdb holds only the in-frame ones, with some missing. The data contain around 78,000 clones, roughly 85% of them singletons. The input for sequencing was blood, taken after dendritic cell vaccination. The receptors stem from a human donor with glioblastoma. Both conserved end residues are part of each CDR3. The order of the fields is J gene, V gene, clone size, CDR3 protein. Size is omitted from some rows. Given values are once, few, many or a class for expanded clones.

>TRBJ2-7|TRBV5-5|-
CASHRQGAYEQYF
>TRBJ2-2|TRBV27|-
CASSWQGGELFF
>TRBJ1-1|TRBV6-6|many
CASTFSGTGGFTEAFF
>TRBJ2-3|TRBV14|-
CASSQDIRGSTDTQYF
>TRBJ1-6|TRBV6-5|-
CASSGVSGASPLHF
>TRBJ2-7|TRBV7-9|-
CASSLAAGYEQYF
>TRBJ2-5|TRBV30|-
CAWSPKEETQYF
>TRBJ2-3|TRBV15|-
CATSRVAGGPGSTDTQYF
>TRBJ2-1|TRBV13|-
CASSLSGGLNEQFF
>TRBJ2-5|TRBV14|-
CASSQGTGEKGLQETQYF
>TRBJ2-7|TRBV6-1|few
CASSRRRRTNYEQYF
>TRBJ1-5|TRBV25-1|-
CASSPAGQGRYNQPQHF
>TRBJ1-1|TRBV5-1|-
CASSVTGDGTEAFF
>TRBJ2-4|TRBV7-8|-
CASGLLGGWNIQYF
>TRBJ1-5|TRBV28|-
CASSLDTRRSQHF
>TRBJ2-3|TRBV5-1|-
CASSGGTSRDTQYF
>TRBJ2-3|TRBV14|-
CASRPLAGPSTDTQYF
>TRBJ1-5|TRBV6-5|-
CASSQDSIRPQHF
>TRBJ2-1|TRBV6-1|-
CASSEVQGSYNEQFF
>TRBJ1-1|TRBV25-1|-
CASSEQKNTEAFF
>TRBJ2-5|TRBV5-1|-
CASSLGSSGGWETQYF
>TRBJ2-6|TRBV19|-
CASTLGRGGTGANVLTF
>TRBJ2-1|TRBV6-5|-
CASSPVTYNEQFF
>TRBJ1-4|TRBV7-2|-
CASSPNFSRNEKLFF
>TRBJ2-1|TRBV5-1|-
CASSLSGEVGNEQFF
>TRBJ2-7|TRBV19|-
CASSHYDSTYEQYF
>TRBJ1-2|TRBV6-4|-
CASSENRGGYGYTF
>TRBJ2-5|TRBV13|-
CASSSVPLAGETQYF
>TRBJ2-2|TRBV28|-
CASTGTPNTGELFF
>TRBJ2-3|TRBV5-4|-
CASSLEGREGPADTQYF
>TRBJ1-5|TRBV27|-
CASSPTTGNGNQPQHF
>TRBJ2-1|TRBV11-2|once
CASSLGHGSYNEQFF
>TRBJ2-3|TRBV6-4|-
CASSDGRRGSDTQYF
>TRBJ2-3|TRBV7-2|-
CASSLARSRTDTQYF
>TRBJ2-1|TRBV18|-
CASSPGGASYNEQFF
>TRBJ1-4|TRBV7-9|-
CASSLVAGMDEKLFF
>TRBJ2-3|TRBV5-6|-
CASSGKGGGDTQYF
>TRBJ2-7|TRBV5-5|-
CASRTTGGSPYEQYF
>TRBJ2-7|TRBV11-2|once
CASSLRTSGAYEQYF
>TRBJ2-3|TRBV5-1|-
CASSSGLTGVSTDTQYF
>TRBJ1-2|TRBV28|-
CASSLGGASSYTF
>TRBJ2-2|TRBV19|-
CASSIDGSLPGELFF
>TRBJ1-1|TRBV7-9|-
CASSLGETLNTEAFF
>TRBJ2-5|TRBV18|-
CASSPPGGYQETQYF
>TRBJ1-2|TRBV7-8|-
CASTPGRGGGYTF
>TRBJ2-2|TRBV5-6|-
CASSVYGTPNTGELFF
>TRBJ2-5|TRBV19|-
CASSIAGSQETQYF
>TRBJ2-3|TRBV9|-
CASSSAPGQTTIRTDTQYF
>TRBJ2-5|TRBV7-9|once
CASSSEKLQPQETQYF
>TRBJ1-4|TRBV25-1|-
CASSEPSSGREKLFF
>TRBJ2-7|TRBV28|-
CASSSRTGAYYEQYF
>TRBJ2-1|TRBV28|-
CASSFGVAGGYNEQFF
>TRBJ2-7|TRBV7-8|-
CASSLDSPNEQYF
>TRBJ2-1|TRBV7-6|-
CASSLVAVGYNEQFF
>TRBJ1-6|TRBV6-4|-
CASREEGNSPLHF